Following are 13 T cell receptor beta chains from one sample sequenced in a study of Ad26.COV2.S vaccination and SARS-CoV-2 variants. The data were produced by immunoSEQ multiplex PCR, yet TCRdb's version contains in-frame clones alone and is incomplete. The sample holds some 350,000 clones, about 90% seen once. The starting material was peripheral blood, obtained after recovery from COVID-19. The receptor source for this set is a human donor who had recovered from COVID-19.

This chain links TRBV19 with TRBJ1-2; 7 bases align to TRBD1. Germline values: CDR1 LNHDA, CDR2 SQIVND (reference sequence). V shed 5 bases and J 2 bases; nucleotides not matched to a gene: 14. The CDR3 covers 17 residues. CDR3 in DNA: TGTGCCAGTAGTCCACTGACAGGGCCCGGTAACAACTATGGCTACACCTTC. Its translation: CASSPLTGPGNNYGYTF.

Points on this clone: This same CDR3 is encoded by further DNA sequences in the sample. The rearrangement uses TRBV7-2 and TRBJ2-1; 8 bases are shared with TRBD1. The CDR3 has 15 residues. CDR1 is SGHTA, CDR2 FQGNSA, per germline. Germline trimming cut 5 bases from V and 2 bases from J; bases unmatched to any gene: 5. CDR3 protein: CASSPSGGAYNEQFF. CDR3 in DNA: TGTGCCAGCAGCCCTTCAGGGGGCGCCTACAATGAGCAGTTCTTC. Looking up the rest from reference TRBV7-2 and TRBJ2-1 gives the full variable domain: GAGVSQSPSNKVTEKGKDVELRCDPISGHTALYWYRQSLGQGLEFLIYFQGNSAPDKSGLPSDRFSAERTGGSVSTLTIQRTQQEDSAVYLCASSPSGGAYNEQFFGPGTRLTVL.

The chain employs TRBV11-3 and TRBJ2-1; D uncertain. This CDR3 comprises 13 residues. Germline V lookup: CDR1 SGHNT, CDR2 YENEEA. V was trimmed by 0 bases and J by 7 bases, leaving 7 bases between them. The CDR3 DNA is TGTGCCAGCAGCTTAGATTCCGGGAATGAGCAGTTCTTC. Translating gives CASSLDSGNEQFF.

This clone was detected once. V is TRBV11-2 and J is TRBJ2-7; D is perhaps TRBD2 (6 bases). V was trimmed by 0 bases and J by 6 bases, leaving 15 bases between them. The germline CDR1 and CDR2 sequences are SGHAT and FQNNGV. CDR3 length: 15 residues. The CDR3 coding sequence is TGTGCCAGCAGCTTAGATCACGGGGGAAGGTTCGAGCAGTACTTC. Protein sequence: CASSLDHGGRFEQYF.

CDR3 loop: CATGSSGTDTQYF. The CDR3 DNA reads as TGTGCCACCGGGTCTAGCGGGACAGATACGCAGTATTTT. The genes are TRBV10-3 and TRBJ2-3; 8 nucleotides align to TRBD2. Germline V gene sequence: CDR1 ENHRY, CDR2 SYGVKD. Trimming took 10 bases from V and 3 from J; bases not matched to a gene: 6. This CDR3 spans 13 amino acids.

The genes are TRBV9 and TRBJ1-1; no clear D gene. CDR1 is SGDLS, CDR2 YYNGEE, per germline. V was shortened by 2 bases and J by 5 bases, with 10 bases between the two germline ends. CDR3 length: 13 amino acids. CDR3 sequence reads: CASSVGGKTEAFF. The CDR3 nucleotides read TGTGCCAGCAGCGTTGGAGGAAAGACTGAAGCTTTCTTT.

The chain uses TRBV7-2 and TRBJ2-3; D is unresolved. The ends were cut back, 4 bases at V and 3 bases at J, with 11 bases in the middle. CDR1 and CDR2 from the germline V gene are SGHTA and FQGNSA. CDR3 length equals 14 residues. The CDR3 DNA is TGTGCCAGCAGCTCAAAGGGCTTTACAGATACGCAGTATTTT. Its protein product is CASSSKGFTDTQYF.

The chain has TRBV9 and TRBJ2-7; D is uncertain. Trimming pared 4 bases from V and 4 bases from J, leaving 12 bases between. Germline values: CDR1 SGDLS, CDR2 YYNGEE. The CDR3 runs to 13 residues. The DNA for the CDR3 is TGTGCCAGCAGCCCATCCCCTACTTACGAGCAGTACTTC. Its protein is CASSPSPTYEQYF.

The rearrangement joins TRBV9 to TRBJ2-1; 8 positions agree with TRBD2. With V trimmed by 3 bases and J by 9 bases, 17 bases remained unmatched. The CDR3 is made up of 17 amino acids. Germline values: CDR1 SGDLS, CDR2 YYNGEE. Here the CDR3 DNA reads TGTGCCAGCAGCGGAATCCTTAGCGGGGCGACTGACACTGAGCAGTTCTTC. It encodes CASSGILSGATDTEQFF. Based on the CDR3 plus reference TRBV9 and TRBJ2-1, the full variable domain is DSGVTQTPKHLITATGQRVTLRCSPRSGDLSVYWYQQSLDQGLQFLIQYYNGEERAKGNILERFSAQQFPDLHSELNLSSLELGDSALYFCASSGILSGATDTEQFFGPGTRLTVL.

The chain uses TRBV2 and TRBJ1-5; 10 nucleotides agree with TRBD1. The ends lost 6 bases at V and 6 bases at J; junction bases unmatched: 5. CDR3 length equals 14 residues. CDR1 and CDR2 from the germline V gene are SNHLY and FYNNEI. In DNA, the CDR3 is TGTGCCAGCAGAGTGGGACAGGGGAGTCAGCCCCAGCATTTT. Encoded protein: CASRVGQGSQPQHF.

The J gene is TRBJ1-2, the V gene TRBV19, with TRBD1 as a possible D gene (6 bases). Deletions cut 6 bases from V and 4 bases from J, with 12 bases between. The CDR3 is 13 amino acids. CDR1 is LNHDA, CDR2 SQIVND, per germline (reference sequence). This CDR3 reads CASRIQGSYGYTF. The CDR3 DNA is TGTGCCAGTAGAATACAGGGCTCCTATGGCTACACCTTC.

This clone was found a few times. The genes are TRBV12-3 or TRBV12-4 and TRBJ1-6, with D hard to call. Trimming took 8 bases from V and 10 from J, leaving 12 bases between them. This CDR3 is built from 12 residues. CDR3 region: CASSVMGSPLHF. For the CDR3, the DNA is TGTGCCAGCTCCGTGATGGGATCACCCCTCCACTTT.

This clone has only one observation. The chain combines TRBV5-1 with TRBJ1-2; D may be TRBD1 (5 bases). Germline V gene lookup returns CDR1 SGHRS and CDR2 YFSETQ. Trimming stripped 0 bases from V and 8 bases from J, with 8 bases between. This CDR3 contains 12 residues. Here the CDR3 DNA reads TGCGCCAGCAGCTTGGGGGACGTAGGCTACACCTTC. It yields the protein CASSLGDVGYTF.